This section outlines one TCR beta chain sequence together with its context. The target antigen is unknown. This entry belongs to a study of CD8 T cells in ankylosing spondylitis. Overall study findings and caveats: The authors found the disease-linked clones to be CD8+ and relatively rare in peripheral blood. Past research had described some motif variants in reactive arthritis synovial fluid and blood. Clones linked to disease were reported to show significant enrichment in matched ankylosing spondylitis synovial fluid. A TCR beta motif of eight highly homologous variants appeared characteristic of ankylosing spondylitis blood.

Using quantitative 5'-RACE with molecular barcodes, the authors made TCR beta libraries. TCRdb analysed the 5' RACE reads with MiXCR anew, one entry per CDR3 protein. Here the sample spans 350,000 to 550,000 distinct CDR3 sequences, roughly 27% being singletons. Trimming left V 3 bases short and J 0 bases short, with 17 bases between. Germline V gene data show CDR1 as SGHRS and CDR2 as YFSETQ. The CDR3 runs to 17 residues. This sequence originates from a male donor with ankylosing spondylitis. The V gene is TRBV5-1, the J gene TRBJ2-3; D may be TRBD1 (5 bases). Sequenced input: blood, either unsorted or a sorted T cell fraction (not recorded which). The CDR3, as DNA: TGCGCCAGCAGCTCTGGCAGGGTGGTTTTTAGCACAGATACGCAGTATTTT. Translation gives CASSSGRVVFSTDTQYF. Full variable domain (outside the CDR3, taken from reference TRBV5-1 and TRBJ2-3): KAGVTQTPRYLIKTRGQQVTLSCSPISGHRSVSWYQQTPGQGLQFLFEYFSETQRNKGNFPGRFSGRQFSNSRSEMNVSTLELGDSALYLCASSSGRVVFSTDTQYFGPGTRLTVL.